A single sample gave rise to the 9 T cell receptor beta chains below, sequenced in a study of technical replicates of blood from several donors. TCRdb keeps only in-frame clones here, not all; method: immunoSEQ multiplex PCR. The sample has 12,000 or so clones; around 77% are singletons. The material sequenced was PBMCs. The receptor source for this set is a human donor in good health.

The CDR3 DNA follows: TGTGCCAGCAGCGAACCTTCGACAGGGGGCTCGGGGGAGCAGTACTTC. It specifies CASSEPSTGGSGEQYF. This chain links TRBV6-1 with TRBJ2-7; 10 bases align to TRBD1. The V gene's germline CDR1 is MNHNS and CDR2 SASEGT. The CDR3 consists of 16 residues. V was clipped by 6 bases and J by 7 bases; unmatched bases: 15.

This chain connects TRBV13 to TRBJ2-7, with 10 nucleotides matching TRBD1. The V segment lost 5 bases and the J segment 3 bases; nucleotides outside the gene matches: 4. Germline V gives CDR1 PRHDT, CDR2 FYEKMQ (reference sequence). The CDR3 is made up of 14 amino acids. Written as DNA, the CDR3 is TGTGCCAGCAGCCCCCGGGACAGGGGCTACGAGCAGTACTTC. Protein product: CASSPRDRGYEQYF.

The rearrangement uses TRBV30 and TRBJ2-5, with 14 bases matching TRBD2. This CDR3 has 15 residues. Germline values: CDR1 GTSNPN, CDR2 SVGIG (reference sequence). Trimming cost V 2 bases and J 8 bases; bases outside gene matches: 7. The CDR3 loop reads CAWSTGTSGSRTQYF. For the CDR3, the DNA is TGTGCCTGGAGTACTGGGACTAGCGGGAGTAGAACCCAGTACTTC.

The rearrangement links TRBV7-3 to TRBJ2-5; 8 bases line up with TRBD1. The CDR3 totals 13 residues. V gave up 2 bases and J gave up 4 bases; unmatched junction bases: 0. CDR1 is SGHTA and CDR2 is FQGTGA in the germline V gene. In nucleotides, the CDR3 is TGTGCCAGCAGCTTAGGACAGGGAGAGACCCAGTACTTC. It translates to CASSLGQGETQYF.

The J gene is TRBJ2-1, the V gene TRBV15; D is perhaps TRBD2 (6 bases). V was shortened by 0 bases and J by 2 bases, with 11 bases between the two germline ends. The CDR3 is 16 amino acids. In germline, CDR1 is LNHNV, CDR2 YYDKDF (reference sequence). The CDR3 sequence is CATSRDLGGPYNEQFF. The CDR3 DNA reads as TGTGCCACCAGCAGAGATTTGGGGGGTCCCTACAATGAGCAGTTCTTC.

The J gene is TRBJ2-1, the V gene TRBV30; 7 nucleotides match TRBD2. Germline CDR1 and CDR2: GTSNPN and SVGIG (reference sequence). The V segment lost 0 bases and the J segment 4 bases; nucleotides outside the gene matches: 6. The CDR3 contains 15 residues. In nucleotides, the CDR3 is TGTGCCTGGAGTGTCCCAGCGGGAACTTACAATGAGCAGTTCTTC. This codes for CAWSVPAGTYNEQFF.

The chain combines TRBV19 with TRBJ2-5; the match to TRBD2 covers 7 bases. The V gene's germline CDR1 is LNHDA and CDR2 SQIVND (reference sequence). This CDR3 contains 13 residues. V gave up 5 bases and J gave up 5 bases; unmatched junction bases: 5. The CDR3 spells CASSWGGSETQYF. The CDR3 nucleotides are TGTGCCAGTAGTTGGGGGGGGTCGGAGACCCAGTACTTC.

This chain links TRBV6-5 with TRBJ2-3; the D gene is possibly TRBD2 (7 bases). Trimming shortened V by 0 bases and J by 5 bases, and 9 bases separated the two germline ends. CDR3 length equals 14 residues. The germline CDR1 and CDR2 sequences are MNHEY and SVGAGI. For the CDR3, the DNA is TGTGCCAGCAGTTACTCGAGGGGGGGAGATACGCAGTATTTT. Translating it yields CASSYSRGGDTQYF.

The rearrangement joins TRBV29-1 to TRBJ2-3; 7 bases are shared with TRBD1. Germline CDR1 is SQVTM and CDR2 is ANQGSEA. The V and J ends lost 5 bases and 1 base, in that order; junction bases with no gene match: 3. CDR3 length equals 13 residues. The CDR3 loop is CSVSGTGTDTQYF. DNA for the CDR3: TGCAGCGTTTCCGGGACAGGCACAGATACGCAGTATTTT.